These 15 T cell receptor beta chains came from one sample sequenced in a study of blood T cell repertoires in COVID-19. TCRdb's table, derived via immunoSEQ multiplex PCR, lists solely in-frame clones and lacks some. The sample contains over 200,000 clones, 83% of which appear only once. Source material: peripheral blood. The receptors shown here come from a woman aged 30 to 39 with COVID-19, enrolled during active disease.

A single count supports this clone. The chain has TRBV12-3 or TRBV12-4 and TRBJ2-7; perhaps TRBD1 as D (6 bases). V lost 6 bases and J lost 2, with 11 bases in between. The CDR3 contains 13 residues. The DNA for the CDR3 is TGTGCCAGCAGGCTGACAGGAGCCTACGAGCAGTACTTC. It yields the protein CASRLTGAYEQYF.

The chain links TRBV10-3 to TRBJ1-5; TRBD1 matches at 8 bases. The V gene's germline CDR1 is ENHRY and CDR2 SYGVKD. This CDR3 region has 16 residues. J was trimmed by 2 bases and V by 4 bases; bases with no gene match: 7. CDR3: CAISVSGGPGNQPQHF. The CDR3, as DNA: TGTGCCATCAGTGTTTCAGGGGGCCCGGGCAATCAGCCCCAGCATTTT.

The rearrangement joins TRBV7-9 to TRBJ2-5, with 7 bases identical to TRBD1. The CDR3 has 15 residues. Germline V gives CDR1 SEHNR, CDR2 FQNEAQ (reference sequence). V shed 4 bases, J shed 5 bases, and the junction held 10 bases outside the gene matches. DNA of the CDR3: TGTGCCAGCAGCTCGACAGGGATATCAAGTGAGACCCAGTACTTC. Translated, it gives CASSSTGISSETQYF.

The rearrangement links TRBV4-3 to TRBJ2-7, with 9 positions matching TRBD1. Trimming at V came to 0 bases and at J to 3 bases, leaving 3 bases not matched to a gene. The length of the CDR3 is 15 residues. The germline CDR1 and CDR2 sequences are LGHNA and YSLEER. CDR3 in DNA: TGCGCCAGCAGCCAAGATAACAGGGGGCTCTACGAGCAGTACTTC. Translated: CASSQDNRGLYEQYF.

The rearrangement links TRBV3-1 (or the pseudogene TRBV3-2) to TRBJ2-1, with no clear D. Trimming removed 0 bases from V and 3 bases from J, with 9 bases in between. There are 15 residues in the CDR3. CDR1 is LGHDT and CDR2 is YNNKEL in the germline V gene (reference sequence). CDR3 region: CASSQDGQYYNEQFF. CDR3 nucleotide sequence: TGTGCCAGCAGCCAAGATGGTCAGTACTACAATGAGCAGTTCTTC.

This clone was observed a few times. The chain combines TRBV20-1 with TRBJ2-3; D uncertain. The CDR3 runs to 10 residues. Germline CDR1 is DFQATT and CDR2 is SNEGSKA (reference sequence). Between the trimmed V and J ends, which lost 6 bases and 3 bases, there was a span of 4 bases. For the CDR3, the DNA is TGCAGTGCGCGGACAGATACGCAGTATTTT. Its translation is CSARTDTQYF.

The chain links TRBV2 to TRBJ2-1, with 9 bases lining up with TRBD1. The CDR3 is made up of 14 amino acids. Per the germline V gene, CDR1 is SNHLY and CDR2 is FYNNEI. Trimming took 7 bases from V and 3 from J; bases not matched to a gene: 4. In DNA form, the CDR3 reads TGTGCCAGCAATCGGGACAGGGTCTACAATGAGCAGTTCTTC. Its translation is CASNRDRVYNEQFF.

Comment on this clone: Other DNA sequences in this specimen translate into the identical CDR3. CDR3: CSASPGLAGGQETQYF. The CDR3 DNA sequence: TGCAGTGCTAGTCCGGGACTAGCGGGAGGGCAAGAGACCCAGTACTTC. V gene TRBV20-1 combines with J gene TRBJ2-5, with TRBD2 identical over 16 bases. The length of the CDR3 is 16 residues. J lost 2 bases, V lost 3 bases, and 3 bases had no gene match. Germline V lookup: CDR1 DFQATT, CDR2 SNEGSKA (reference sequence).

The CDR3 bases are TGCGCCAGCAGCCCGAGAGGGCTGGTGGCTGAAGCTTTCTTT. It yields the protein CASSPRGLVAEAFF. The chain combines TRBV4-1 with TRBJ1-1, with D uncertain. Between the trimmed V and J ends, which lost 4 bases and 6 bases, there was a span of 15 bases. In germline, CDR1 is MGHRA, CDR2 YSYEKL. CDR3 size: 14 residues.

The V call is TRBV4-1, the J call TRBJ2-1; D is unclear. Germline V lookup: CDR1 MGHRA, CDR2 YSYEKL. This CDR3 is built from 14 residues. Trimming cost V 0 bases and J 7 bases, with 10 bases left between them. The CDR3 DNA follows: TGCGCCAGCAGCCAAGATCTGCGGTTGAATGAGCAGTTCTTC. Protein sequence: CASSQDLRLNEQFF.

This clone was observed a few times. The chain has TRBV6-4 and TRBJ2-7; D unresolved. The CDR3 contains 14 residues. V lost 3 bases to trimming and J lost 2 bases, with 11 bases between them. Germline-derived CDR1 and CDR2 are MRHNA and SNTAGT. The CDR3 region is CASSEDRSTYEQYF. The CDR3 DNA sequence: TGTGCCAGCAGTGAGGATAGGAGCACCTACGAGCAGTACTTC.

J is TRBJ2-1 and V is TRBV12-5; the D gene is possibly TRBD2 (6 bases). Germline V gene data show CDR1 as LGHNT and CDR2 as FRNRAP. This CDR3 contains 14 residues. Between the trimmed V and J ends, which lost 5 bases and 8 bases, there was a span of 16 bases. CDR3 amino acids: CASGRGVASDEQFF. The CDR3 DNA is TGTGCTAGTGGTCGCGGTGTGGCTAGCGATGAGCAGTTCTTC.

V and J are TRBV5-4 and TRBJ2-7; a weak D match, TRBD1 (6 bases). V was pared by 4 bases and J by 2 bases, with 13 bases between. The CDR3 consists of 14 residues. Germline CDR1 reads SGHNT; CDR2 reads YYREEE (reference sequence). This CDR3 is CASSPGTLPYEQYF. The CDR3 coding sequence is TGTGCCAGCAGCCCCGGGACACTTCCCTACGAGCAGTACTTC. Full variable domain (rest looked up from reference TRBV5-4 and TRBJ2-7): ETGVTQSPTHLIKTRGQQVTLRCSSQSGHNTVSWYQQALGQGPQFIFQYYREEENGRGNFPPRFSGLQFPNYSSELNVNALELDDSALYLCASSPGTLPYEQYFGPGTRLTVT.

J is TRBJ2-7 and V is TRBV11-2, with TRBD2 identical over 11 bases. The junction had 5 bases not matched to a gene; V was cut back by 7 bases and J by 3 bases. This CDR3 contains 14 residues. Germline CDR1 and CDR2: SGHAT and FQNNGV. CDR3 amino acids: CASKSLAGGYEQYF. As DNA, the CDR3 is TGTGCCAGCAAGTCGCTAGCGGGGGGCTACGAGCAGTACTTC. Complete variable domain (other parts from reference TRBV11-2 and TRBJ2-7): EAGVAQSPRYKIIEKRQSVAFWCNPISGHATLYWYQQILGQGPKLLIQFQNNGVVDDSQLPKDRFSAERLKGVDSTLKIQPAKLEDSAVYLCASKSLAGGYEQYFGPGTRLTVT.

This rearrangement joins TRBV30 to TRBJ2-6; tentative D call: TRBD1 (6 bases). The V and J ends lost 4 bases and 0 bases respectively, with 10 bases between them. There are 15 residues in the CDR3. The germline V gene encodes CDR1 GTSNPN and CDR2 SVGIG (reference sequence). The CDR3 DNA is TGTGCCTGGAACAGGGTGGGCTCTGGGGCCAACGTCCTGACTTTC. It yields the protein CAWNRVGSGANVLTF.